One T cell receptor (beta chain) is described in this entry. The method was immunoSEQ multiplex PCR; TCRdb's version includes in-frame clones alone and lacks a portion of them. Altogether about 2.4 million clones are present, roughly 93% being singletons, with the ten largest covering about 0.38%. The data stem from a study of shared clonotypes between healthy human individuals. The clonotype was recovered from a man between 18 and 29 years old in good health. Some clones in this sample may be carry-over from other donors' samples. The sample taken for sequencing was naive CD4+ T cells from PBMCs. The subset here: CD45RA+ positively selected.

In DNA, the CDR3 is TGTGCCAGCAGCCCTTTAGGGTCTGGAAACACCATATATTTT. It codes for CASSPLGSGNTIYF. The chain combines TRBV28 with TRBJ1-3, with unresolved D. This CDR3 comprises 14 residues. Germline lookup yields CDR1 MDHEN and CDR2 SYDVKM. Trimming stripped 6 bases from V and 1 base from J, with 10 bases between.